This TCR beta chain was recovered during a study of cytomegalovirus exposure and HLA in healthy donors. Findings and limits, study-wide: An apparent linkage of common viral pathogens to several of the most significant clusters emerged in a later analysis. The authors later linked a missense DCLRE1C variant to TCR beta V- and J-gene trimming.

This CDR3 spans 16 amino acids. CDR1 and CDR2 from the germline V gene are MNHNS and SASEGT. Vbeta (60) and Jbeta (13) primers were used in the PCR. Per the original methods: Later analysis identified tens of millions of unique TCR beta chains, about 10 million shared. Clones were sequenced by immunoSEQ multiplex PCR, and TCRdb holds only the in-frame ones, with some missing. The DNA was the basis for D and trimming; V, J and clone size are from that table. The data contain a few hundred thousand clones, 60% to 80% of them singletons. In regard to this clone: Its specificity is unknown. The junction does not match germline at one end; this may be a read error.

This chain connects TRBV6-1 to TRBJ2-3, with 8 bases identical to TRBD1. The sequencing input was PBMCs. The clonotype originates from a woman younger than 45 in good health and CMV-seronegative. As DNA, the CDR3 is TGTGCCAGCGGTGAATGGACAGGGTCGGCCGGAGATACGCAGTATTTT. It translates to CASGEWTGSAGDTQYF.